This TCR beta chain was sequenced for a study of T-cell memory formation after mild COVID-19. 5'RACE with constant-segment primers built TCRalpha and TCRbeta cDNA libraries with UMIs. MiXCR, run by TCRdb on the 5' RACE reads, gives a single entry per CDR3 protein. The sample has a few hundred thousand distinct CDR3 sequences; 15% to 20% are singletons. Germline assignment: CDR1 SGHTA and CDR2 FQGTGA. The length of the CDR3 is 16 residues. The V gene end was trimmed by 5 bases and the J gene end by 3 bases; junction bases not matched to a gene: 10. Input material: PBMCs or a T cell subset sorted from them (not recorded which). The TCR sequence derives from a man between 18 and 29 years old who had mild COVID-19 (a few samples of this study predate the infection). Cell type and time point are not known. The rearrangement joins TRBV7-3 to TRBJ2-1; TRBD1 agrees at 7 bases. The CDR3 DNA reads as TGTGCCAGCAGCCGTTTAGGGGGCGTCCTCTACAATGAGCAGTTCTTC. Translating it yields CASSRLGGVLYNEQFF.